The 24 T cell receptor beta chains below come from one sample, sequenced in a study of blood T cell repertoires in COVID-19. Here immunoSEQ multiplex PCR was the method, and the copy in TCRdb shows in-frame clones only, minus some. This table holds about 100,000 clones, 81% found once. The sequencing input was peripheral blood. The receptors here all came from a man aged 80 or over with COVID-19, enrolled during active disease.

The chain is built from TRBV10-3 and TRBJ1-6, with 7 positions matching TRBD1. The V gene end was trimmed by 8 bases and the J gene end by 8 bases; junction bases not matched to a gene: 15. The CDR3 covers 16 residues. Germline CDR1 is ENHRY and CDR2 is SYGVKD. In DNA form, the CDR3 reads TGTGCCATCGGGGACATTGACAGGGACCCTTATTCACCCCTCCACTTT. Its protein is CAIGDIDRDPYSPLHF.

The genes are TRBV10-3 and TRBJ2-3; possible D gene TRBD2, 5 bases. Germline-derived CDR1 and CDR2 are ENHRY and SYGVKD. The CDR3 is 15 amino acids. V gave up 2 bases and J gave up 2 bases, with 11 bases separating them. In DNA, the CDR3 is TGTGCCATCAGTGAGGGGAGATTGTACACAGATACGCAGTATTTT. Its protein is CAISEGRLYTDTQYF.

The CDR3 DNA is TGTGCCAGCAGAGATAGGGGATACATGAACACTGAAGCTTTCTTT. Amino acid sequence: CASRDRGYMNTEAFF. This sequence joins TRBV2 and TRBJ1-1; the D gene is possibly TRBD1 (5 bases). Trimming shortened V by 6 bases and J by 0 bases, and 14 bases separated the two germline ends. The CDR3 loop spans 15 amino acids. Looked up from germline, CDR1 is SNHLY and CDR2 is FYNNEI.

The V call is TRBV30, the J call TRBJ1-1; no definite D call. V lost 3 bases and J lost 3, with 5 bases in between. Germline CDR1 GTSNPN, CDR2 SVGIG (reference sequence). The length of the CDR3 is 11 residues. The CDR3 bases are TGTGCCTGGAGGTCAGACACTGAAGCTTTCTTT. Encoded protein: CAWRSDTEAFF.

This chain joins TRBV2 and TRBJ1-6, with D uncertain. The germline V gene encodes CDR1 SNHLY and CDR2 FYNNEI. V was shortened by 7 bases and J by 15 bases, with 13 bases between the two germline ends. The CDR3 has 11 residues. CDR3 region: CASKTTLDLHF. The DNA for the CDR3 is TGTGCCAGCAAAACTACCTTGGACCTCCACTTT.

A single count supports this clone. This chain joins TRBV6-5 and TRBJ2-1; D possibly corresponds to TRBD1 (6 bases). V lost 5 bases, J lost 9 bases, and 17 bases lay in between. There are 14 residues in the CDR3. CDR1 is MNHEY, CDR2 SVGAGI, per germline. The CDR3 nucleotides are TGTGCCAGCAGTACCGAAACAGGGTTGACTGAGCAGTTCTTC. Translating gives CASSTETGLTEQFF.

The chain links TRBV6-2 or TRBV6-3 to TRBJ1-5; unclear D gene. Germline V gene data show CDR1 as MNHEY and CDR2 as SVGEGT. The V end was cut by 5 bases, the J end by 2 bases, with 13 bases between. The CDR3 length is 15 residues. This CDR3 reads CASSPPGWGNQPQHF. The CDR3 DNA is TGTGCCAGCAGTCCCCCGGGATGGGGCAATCAGCCCCAGCATTTT.

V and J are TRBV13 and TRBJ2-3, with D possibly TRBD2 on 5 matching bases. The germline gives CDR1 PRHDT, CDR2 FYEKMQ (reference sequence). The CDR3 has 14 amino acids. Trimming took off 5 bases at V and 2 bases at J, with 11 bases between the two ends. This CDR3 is CASSPPGSTDTQYF. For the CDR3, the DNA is TGTGCCAGCAGCCCCCCGGGGTCCACAGATACGCAGTATTTT.

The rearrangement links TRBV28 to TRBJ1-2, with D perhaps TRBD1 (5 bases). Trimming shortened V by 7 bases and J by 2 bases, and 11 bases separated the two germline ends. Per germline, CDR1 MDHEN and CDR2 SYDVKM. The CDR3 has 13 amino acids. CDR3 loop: CASTPDRNYGYTF. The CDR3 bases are TGTGCCAGCACCCCCGACAGAAACTATGGCTACACCTTC.

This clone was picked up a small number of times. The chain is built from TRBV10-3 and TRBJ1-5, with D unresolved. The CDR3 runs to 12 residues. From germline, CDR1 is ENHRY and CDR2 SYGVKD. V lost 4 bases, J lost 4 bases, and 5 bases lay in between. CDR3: CAISAGNQPQHF. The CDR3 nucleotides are TGTGCCATCAGTGCGGGAAATCAGCCCCAGCATTTT.

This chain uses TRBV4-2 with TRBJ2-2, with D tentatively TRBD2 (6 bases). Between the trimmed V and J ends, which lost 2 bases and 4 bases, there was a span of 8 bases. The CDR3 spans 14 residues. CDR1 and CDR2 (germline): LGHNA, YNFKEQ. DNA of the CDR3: TGTGCCAGCAGCCAAATAGCGGCCACCGGGGAGCTGTTTTTT. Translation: CASSQIAATGELFF.

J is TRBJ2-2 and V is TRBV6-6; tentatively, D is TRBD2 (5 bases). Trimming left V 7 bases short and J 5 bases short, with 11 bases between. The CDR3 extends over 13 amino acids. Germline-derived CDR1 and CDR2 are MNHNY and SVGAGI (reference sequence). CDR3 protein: CASTDRGTGELFF. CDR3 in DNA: TGTGCCAGCACTGATCGAGGGACCGGGGAGCTGTTTTTT.

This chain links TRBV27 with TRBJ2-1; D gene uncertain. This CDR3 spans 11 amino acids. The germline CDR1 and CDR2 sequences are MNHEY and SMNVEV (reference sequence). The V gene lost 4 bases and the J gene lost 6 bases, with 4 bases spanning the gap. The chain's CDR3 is CASSSFNEQFF. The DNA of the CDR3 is TGTGCCAGCAGTTCTTTCAATGAGCAGTTCTTC.

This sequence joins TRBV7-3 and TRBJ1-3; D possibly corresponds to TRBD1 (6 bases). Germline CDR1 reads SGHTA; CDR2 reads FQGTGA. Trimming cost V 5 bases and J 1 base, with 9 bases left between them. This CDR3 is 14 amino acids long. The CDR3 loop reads CASSPGHSGNTIYF. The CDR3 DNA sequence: TGTGCCAGCAGCCCGGGACATTCTGGAAACACCATATATTTT.

The CDR3 nucleotides read TGTGCCAGCAGTTACTCAACGGGACAGTCAAACACTGAAGCTTTCTTT. It encodes CASSYSTGQSNTEAFF. The chain couples TRBV6-5 to TRBJ1-1; 7 positions match TRBD1. This CDR3 has 16 residues. Unmatched junction bases numbered 6, after V lost 0 bases and J lost 2 bases. Germline V gene sequence: CDR1 MNHEY, CDR2 SVGAGI.

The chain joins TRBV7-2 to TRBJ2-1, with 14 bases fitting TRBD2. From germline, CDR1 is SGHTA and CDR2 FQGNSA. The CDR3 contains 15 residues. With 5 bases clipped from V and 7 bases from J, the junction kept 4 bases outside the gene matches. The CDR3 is CASSQGLAGDNEQFF. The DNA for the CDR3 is TGTGCCAGCAGCCAGGGACTAGCGGGAGATAATGAGCAGTTCTTC. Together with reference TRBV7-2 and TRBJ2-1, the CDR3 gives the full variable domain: GAGVSQSPSNKVTEKGKDVELRCDPISGHTALYWYRQSLGQGLEFLIYFQGNSAPDKSGLPSDRFSAERTGGSVSTLTIQRTQQEDSAVYLCASSQGLAGDNEQFFGPGTRLTVL.

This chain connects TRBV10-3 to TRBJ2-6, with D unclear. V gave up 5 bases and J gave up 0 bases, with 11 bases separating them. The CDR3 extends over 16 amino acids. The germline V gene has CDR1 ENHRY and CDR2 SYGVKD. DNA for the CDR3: TGTGCCATCAGTACAAGCGCCTCCTCTGGGGCCAACGTCCTGACTTTC. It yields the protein CAISTSASSGANVLTF.

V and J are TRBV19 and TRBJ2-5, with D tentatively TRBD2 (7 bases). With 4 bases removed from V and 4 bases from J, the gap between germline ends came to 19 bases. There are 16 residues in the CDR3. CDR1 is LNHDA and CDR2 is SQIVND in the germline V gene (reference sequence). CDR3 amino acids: CASSRLAGAYRETQYF. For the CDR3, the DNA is TGTGCCAGTAGTAGGCTGGCGGGGGCGTACCGAGAGACCCAGTACTTC.

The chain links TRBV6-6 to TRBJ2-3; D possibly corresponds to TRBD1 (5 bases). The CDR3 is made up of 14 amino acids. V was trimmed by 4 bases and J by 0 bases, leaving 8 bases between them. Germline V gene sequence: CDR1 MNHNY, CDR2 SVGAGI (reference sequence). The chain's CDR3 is CASSSGSSTDTQYF. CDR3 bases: TGTGCCAGCAGTTCAGGGTCCAGCACAGATACGCAGTATTTT.

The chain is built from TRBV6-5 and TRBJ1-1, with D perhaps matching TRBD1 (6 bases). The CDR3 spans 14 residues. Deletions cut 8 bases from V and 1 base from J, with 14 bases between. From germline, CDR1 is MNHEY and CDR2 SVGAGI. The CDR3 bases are TGTGCCAGCCGGGACAACGGACCGAACACTGAAGCTTTCTTT. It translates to CASRDNGPNTEAFF.

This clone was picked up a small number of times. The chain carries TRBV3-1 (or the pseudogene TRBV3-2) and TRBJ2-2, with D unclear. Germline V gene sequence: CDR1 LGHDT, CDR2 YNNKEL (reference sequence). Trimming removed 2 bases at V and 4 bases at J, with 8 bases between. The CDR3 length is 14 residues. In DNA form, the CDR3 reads TGTGCCAGCAGCCAAAGAGGTAGCACCGGGGAGCTGTTTTTT. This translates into CASSQRGSTGELFF.

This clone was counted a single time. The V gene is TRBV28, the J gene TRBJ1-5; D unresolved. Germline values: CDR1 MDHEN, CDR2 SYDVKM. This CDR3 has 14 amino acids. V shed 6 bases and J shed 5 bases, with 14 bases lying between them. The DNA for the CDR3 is TGTGCCAGCAGATGGCCCAGTCCCTATCAGCCCCAGCATTTT. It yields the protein CASRWPSPYQPQHF.

The DNA of the CDR3 is TGTGCCAGCAGTTTTGGCAGGTCCTACGAGCAGTACTTC. This gives the protein CASSFGRSYEQYF. V gene TRBV27 combines with J gene TRBJ2-7; no clear D. This CDR3 region has 13 residues. The germline V gene has CDR1 MNHEY and CDR2 SMNVEV (reference sequence). Trimming pared 3 bases from V and 1 base from J, leaving 7 bases between.

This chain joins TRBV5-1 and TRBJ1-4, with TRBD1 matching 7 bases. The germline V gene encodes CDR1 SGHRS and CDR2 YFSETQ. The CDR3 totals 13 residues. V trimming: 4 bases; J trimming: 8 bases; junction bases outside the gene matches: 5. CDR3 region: CASSVDRTEKLFF. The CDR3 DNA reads TGCGCCAGCAGCGTGGACAGGACCGAAAAACTGTTTTTT.